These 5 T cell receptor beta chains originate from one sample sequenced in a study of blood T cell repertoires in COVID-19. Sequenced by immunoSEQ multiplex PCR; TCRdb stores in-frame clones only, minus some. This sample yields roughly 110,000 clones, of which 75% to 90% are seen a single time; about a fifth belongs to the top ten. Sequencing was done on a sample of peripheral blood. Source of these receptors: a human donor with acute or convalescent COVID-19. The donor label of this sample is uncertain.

The CDR3: CASNLAGGGNTEAFF. CDR3 nucleotide sequence: TGTGCCAGCAATCTGGCAGGGGGAGGGAACACTGAAGCTTTCTTT. The chain employs TRBV2 and TRBJ1-1; 7 positions agree with TRBD1. CDR3 length: 15 amino acids. Losses at the gene ends were 7 bases for V and 1 base for J; bases not matched to a gene: 9. Germline lookup yields CDR1 SNHLY and CDR2 FYNNEI. Full variable domain (missing parts from reference TRBV2 and TRBJ1-1): EPEVTQTPSHQVTQMGQEVILRCVPISNHLYFYWYRQILGQKVEFLVSFYNNEISEKSEIFDDQFSVERPDGSNFTLKIRSTKLEDSAMYFCASNLAGGGNTEAFFGQGTRLTVV.

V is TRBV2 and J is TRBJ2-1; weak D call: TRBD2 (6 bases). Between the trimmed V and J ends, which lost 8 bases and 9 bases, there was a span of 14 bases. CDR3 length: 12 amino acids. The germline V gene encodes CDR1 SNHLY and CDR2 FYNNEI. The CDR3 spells CASDFGGGEQFF. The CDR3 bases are TGTGCCAGCGATTTCGGGGGAGGTGAGCAGTTCTTC. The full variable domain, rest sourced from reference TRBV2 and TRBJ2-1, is EPEVTQTPSHQVTQMGQEVILRCVPISNHLYFYWYRQILGQKVEFLVSFYNNEISEKSEIFDDQFSVERPDGSNFTLKIRSTKLEDSAMYFCASDFGGGEQFFGPGTRLTVL.

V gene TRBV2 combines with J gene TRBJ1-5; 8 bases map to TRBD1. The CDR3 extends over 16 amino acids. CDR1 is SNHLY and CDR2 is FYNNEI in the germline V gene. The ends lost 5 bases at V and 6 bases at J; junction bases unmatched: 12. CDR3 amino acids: CASSYGTDRGGQPQHF. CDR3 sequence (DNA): TGTGCCAGCAGTTATGGCACAGACAGGGGAGGTCAGCCCCAGCATTTT.

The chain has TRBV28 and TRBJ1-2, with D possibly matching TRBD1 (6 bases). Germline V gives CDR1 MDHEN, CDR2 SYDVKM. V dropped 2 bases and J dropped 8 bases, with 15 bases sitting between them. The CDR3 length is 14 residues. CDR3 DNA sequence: TGTGCCAGCAGTTTAGGTGGCAGGGGTAACGGCTACACCTTC. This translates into CASSLGGRGNGYTF.

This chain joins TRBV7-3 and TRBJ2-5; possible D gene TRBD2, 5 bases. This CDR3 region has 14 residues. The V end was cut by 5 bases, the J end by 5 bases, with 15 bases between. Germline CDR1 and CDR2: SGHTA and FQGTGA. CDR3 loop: CASSPGSTPETQYF. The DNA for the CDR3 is TGTGCCAGCAGCCCGGGATCGACTCCCGAGACCCAGTACTTC.